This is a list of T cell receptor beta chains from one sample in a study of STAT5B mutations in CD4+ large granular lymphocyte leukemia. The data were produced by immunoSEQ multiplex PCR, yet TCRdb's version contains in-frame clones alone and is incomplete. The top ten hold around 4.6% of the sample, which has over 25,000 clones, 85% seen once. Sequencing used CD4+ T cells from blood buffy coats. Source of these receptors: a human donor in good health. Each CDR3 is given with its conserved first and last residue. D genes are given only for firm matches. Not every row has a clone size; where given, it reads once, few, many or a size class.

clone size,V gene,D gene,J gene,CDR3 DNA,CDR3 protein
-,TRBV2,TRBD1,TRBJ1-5,TGTGCCAGCAGTGAAGTCCGGGGACAGGGTCCCAATCAGCCCCAGCATTTT,CASSEVRGQGPNQPQHF
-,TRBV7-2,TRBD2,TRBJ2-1,TGTGCCAGCAGCTTAGCACTCGGGAGGGCCGGGGATGAGCAGTTCTTC,CASSLALGRAGDEQFF
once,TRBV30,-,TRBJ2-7,TGTGCCTGGGGGGCAGGGATGCAGTACTTC,CAWGAGMQYF
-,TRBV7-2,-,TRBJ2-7,TGTGCCAGCAGCTTAGCAAGCGGTACGTACGAGCAGTACTTC,CASSLASGTYEQYF
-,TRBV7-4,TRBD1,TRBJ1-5,TGTGCCAGCAGCGTGGACAGGGCGGGACGACAGCCCCAGCATTTT,CASSVDRAGRQPQHF
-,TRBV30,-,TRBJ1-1,TGTGCCTGGACCCCAGGCAGGACGGACACTGAAGCTTTCTTT,CAWTPGRTDTEAFF
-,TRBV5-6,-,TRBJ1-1,TGTGCCAGCAGCTTGATGGAGGACACTGAAGCTTTCTTT,CASSLMEDTEAFF
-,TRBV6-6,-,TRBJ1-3,TGTGCCAGCAGCCCAGGGGTTTCTGGAAACACCATATATTTT,CASSPGVSGNTIYF
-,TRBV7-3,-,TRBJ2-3,TGTGCCAGCAGCCGCGCCAGCACAGATACGCAGTATTTT,CASSRASTDTQYF
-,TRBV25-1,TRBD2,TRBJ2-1,TGTGCCAGCAGTCGGGGACTAGCCACGCTAGGCAATGAGCAGTTCTTC,CASSRGLATLGNEQFF
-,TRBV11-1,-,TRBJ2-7,TGTGCCAGCAGCCCCCGTTACAGCTCCTACGAGCAGTACTTC,CASSPRYSSYEQYF
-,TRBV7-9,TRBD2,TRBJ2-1,TGTGCCAGCAGCCATAGAACGACTAGCGGGTTCAATGAGCAGTTCTTC,CASSHRTTSGFNEQFF
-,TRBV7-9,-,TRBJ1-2,TGTGCCAGCAGCTTGGCAGACAGATATGGCTACACCTTC,CASSLADRYGYTF
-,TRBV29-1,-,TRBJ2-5,TGCAGCGCCGGACAGTTTCAAGAGACCCAGTACTTC,CSAGQFQETQYF
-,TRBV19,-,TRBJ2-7,TGTGCCAGCGCCCCCGGGGCCCCCTACGAGCAGTACTTC,CASAPGAPYEQYF
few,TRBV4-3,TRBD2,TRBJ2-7,TGCGCCAGCAGCCAAGTGGGACTAGCGGGTAGAAACGAGCAGTACTTC,CASSQVGLAGRNEQYF
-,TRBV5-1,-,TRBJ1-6,TGCGCCAGCAGCTTGACGGGGGGCAGGGGAAATTCACCCCTCCACTTT,CASSLTGGRGNSPLHF
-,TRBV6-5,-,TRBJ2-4,TGTGCCAGCGCAGATTCGGCCAAAAACATTCAGTACTTC,CASADSAKNIQYF
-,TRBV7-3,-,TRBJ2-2,TGTGCCAGCAGCTTAAACGGGAACACCGGGGAGCTGTTTTTT,CASSLNGNTGELFF
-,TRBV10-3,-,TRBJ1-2,TGTGCCATCAGTGAGTCCGATTTAAGGGGCTACACCTTC,CAISESDLRGYTF
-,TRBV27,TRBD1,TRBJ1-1,TGTGCCAGCACTTGGACAGGGGGCACTATGAACACTGAAGCTTTCTTT,CASTWTGGTMNTEAFF
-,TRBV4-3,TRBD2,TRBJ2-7,TGCGCCAGCAGCCAAGGAGCGCTAGCGGGAGCGGGGGAGCAGTACTTC,CASSQGALAGAGEQYF
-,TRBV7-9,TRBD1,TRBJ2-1,TGTGCCAGCAGCTTACCGGGACAGCTTTTGAATGAGCAGTTCTTC,CASSLPGQLLNEQFF
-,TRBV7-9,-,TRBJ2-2,TGTGCCAGCAATCTCGCACCGGGGGCGACAGATAGGGAGCTGTTTTTT,CASNLAPGATDRELFF
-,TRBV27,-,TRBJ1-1,TGTGCCAGCAGTACCCTTTCTGCCCCGAAGGGTGAAGCTTTCTTT,CASSTLSAPKGEAFF
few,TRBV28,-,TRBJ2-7,TGTGCCAGCAGCCCGCGGGCTTTCTACGAGCAGTACTTC,CASSPRAFYEQYF
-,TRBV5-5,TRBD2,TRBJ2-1,TGTGCCAGCAGCTTCAGCGGGAGGGCCGTCAGTGAGCAGTTCTTC,CASSFSGRAVSEQFF
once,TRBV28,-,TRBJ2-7,TGTGCCAGCACGTACGGGGGAAGCTCCTACGAGCAGTACTTC,CASTYGGSSYEQYF
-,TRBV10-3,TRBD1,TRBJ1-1,TGTGCCATCAGGGACAGGGCGAACACTGAAGCTTTCTTT,CAIRDRANTEAFF
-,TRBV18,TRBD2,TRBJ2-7,TGTGCCAGCTCACCCGGACTAGCGGACACCTACGAGCAGTACTTC,CASSPGLADTYEQYF
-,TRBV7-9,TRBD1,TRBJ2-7,TGTGCCAGCAGCACCCCGGGACAGGGCTACGAGCAGTACTTC,CASSTPGQGYEQYF
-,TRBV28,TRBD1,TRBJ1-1,TGTGCCAGCAGTTTGGGGACAGGGGGCAAGGAGCACCACTTT,CASSLGTGGKEHHF